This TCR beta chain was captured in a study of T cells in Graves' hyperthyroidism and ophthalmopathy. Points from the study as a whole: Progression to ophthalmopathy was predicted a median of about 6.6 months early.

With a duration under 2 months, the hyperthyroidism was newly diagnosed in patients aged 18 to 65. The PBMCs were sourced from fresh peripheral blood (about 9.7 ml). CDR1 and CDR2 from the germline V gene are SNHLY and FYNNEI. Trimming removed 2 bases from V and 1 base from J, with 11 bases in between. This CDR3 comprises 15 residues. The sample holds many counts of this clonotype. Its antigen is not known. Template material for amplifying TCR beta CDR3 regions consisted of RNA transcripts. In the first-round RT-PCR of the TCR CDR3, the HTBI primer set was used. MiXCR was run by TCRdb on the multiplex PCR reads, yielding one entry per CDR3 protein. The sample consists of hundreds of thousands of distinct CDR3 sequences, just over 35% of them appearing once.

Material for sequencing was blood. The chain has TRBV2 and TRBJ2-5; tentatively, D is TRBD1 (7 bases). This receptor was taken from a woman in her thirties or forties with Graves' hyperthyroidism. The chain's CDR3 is CASSEQGGFQETQYF. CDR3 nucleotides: TGTGCCAGCAGTGAACAGGGGGGATTCCAAGAGACCCAGTACTTC.